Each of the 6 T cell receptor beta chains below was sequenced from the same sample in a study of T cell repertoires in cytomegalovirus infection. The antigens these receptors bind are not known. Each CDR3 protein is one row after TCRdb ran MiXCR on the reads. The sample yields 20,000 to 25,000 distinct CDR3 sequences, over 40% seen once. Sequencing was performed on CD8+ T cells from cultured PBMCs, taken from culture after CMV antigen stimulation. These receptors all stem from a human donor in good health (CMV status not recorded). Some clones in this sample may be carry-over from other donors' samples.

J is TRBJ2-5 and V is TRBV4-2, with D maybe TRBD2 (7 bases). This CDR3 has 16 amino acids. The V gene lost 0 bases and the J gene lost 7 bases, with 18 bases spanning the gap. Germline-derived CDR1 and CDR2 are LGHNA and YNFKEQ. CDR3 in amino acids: CASSQERGGSAGTQYF. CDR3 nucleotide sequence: TGTGCCAGCAGCCAAGAGAGGGGGGGATCCGCCGGGACCCAGTACTTC.

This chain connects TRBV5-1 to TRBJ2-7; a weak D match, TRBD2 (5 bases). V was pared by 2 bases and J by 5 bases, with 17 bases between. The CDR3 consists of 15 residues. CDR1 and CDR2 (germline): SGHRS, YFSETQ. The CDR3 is CASSLRTSDVHEQYF. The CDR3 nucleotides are TGCGCCAGCAGCTTACGGACTTCTGATGTCCACGAGCAGTACTTC.

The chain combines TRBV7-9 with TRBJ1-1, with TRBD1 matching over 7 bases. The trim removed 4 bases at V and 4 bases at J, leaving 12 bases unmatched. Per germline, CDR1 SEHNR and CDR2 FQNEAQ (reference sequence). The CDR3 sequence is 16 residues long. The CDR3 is CASSSREGGAATEAFF. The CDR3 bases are TGTGCCAGCAGCTCCCGGGAAGGGGGCGCCGCCACTGAAGCTTTCTTT. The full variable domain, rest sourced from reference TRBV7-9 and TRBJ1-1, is DTGVSQNPRHKITKRGQNVTFRCDPISEHNRLYWYRQTLGQGPEFLTYFQNEAQLEKSRLLSDRFSAERPKGSFSTLEIQRTEQGDSAMYLCASSSREGGAATEAFFGQGTRLTVV.

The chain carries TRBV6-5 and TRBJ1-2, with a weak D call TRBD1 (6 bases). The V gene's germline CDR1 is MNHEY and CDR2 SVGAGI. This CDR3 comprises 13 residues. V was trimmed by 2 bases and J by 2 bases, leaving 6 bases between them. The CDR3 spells CASSYDRNYGYTF. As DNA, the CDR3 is TGTGCCAGCAGTTACGACAGGAACTATGGCTACACCTTC.

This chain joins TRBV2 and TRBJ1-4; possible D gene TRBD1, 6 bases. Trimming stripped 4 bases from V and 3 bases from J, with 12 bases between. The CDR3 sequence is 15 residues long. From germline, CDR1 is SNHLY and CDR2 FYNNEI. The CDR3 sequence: CASSGSGTPNEKLFF. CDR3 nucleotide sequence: TGTGCCAGCAGTGGGTCCGGGACACCTAATGAAAAACTGTTTTTT.

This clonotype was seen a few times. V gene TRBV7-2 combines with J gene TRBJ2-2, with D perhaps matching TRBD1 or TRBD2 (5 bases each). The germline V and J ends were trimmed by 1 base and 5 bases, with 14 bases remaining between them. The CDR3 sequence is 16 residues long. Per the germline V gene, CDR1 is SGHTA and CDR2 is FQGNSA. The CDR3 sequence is CASSLDGAPRTGELFF. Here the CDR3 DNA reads TGTGCCAGCAGCTTAGACGGGGCTCCTCGGACCGGGGAGCTGTTTTTT.